This T cell receptor (beta chain) was recorded in a study of control samples from healthy donors and cancer patients. V was cut by 3 bases and J by 4 bases, with 9 bases left in between. Per germline, CDR1 MRHNA and CDR2 SNTAGT. The CDR3 totals 14 residues. TCRdb keeps only in-frame clones here, not all; method: immunoSEQ multiplex PCR. The table records 150,000 to 200,000 clones, around 91% of them present only once. This clone occurred a few times. This receptor was identified in a woman aged 25 to 45 in good health. The rearrangement joins TRBV6-4 to TRBJ2-2; D perhaps matches TRBD1 (6 bases). The specimen sequenced was blood. The CDR3 bases are TGTGCCAGCAGTGAAACAGGGACCACCGGGGAGCTGTTTTTT. Amino acids: CASSETGTTGELFF.